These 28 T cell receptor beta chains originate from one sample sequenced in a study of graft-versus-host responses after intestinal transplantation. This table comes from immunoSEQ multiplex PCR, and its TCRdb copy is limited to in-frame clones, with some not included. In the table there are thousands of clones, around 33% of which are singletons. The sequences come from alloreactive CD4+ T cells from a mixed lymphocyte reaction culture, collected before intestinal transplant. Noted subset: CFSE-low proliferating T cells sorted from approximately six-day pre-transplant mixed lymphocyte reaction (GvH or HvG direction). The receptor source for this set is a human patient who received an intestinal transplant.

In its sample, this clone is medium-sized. CDR3 DNA sequence: TGTGCCTGGAATGGGGGCCGTGGCTACGAGCAGTACTTC. Translated: CAWNGGRGYEQYF. This chain links TRBV30 with TRBJ2-7, with a weak D call TRBD1 (6 bases). This CDR3 spans 13 amino acids. Germline CDR1 and CDR2: GTSNPN and SVGIG (reference sequence). V was cut by 4 bases and J by 3 bases, with 13 bases left in between. The variable domain in full, completed from reference TRBV30 and TRBJ2-7, reads SQTIHQWPATLVQPVGSPLSLECTVEGTSNPNLYWYRQAAGRGLQLLFYSVGIGQISSEVPQNLSASRPQDRQFILSSKKLLLSDSGFYLCAWNGGRGYEQYFGPGTRLTVT.

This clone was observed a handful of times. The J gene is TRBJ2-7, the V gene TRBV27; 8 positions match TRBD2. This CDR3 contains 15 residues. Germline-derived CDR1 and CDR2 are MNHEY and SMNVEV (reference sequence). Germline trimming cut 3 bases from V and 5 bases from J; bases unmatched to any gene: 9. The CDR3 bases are TGTGCCAGCAGTTTTCCCGGGACTAGGGTCCACGAGCAGTACTTC. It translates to CASSFPGTRVHEQYF.

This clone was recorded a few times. CDR3 coding DNA: TGTGCCAGCAGCTTAGGAGCGGGGGTCGGCACAGATACGCAGTATTTT. Translated: CASSLGAGVGTDTQYF. The V gene is TRBV7-3, the J gene TRBJ2-3; 8 bases map to TRBD2. Germline assignment: CDR1 SGHTA and CDR2 FQGTGA. Trimming took 2 bases from V and 1 from J; bases not matched to a gene: 5. The CDR3 consists of 16 residues.

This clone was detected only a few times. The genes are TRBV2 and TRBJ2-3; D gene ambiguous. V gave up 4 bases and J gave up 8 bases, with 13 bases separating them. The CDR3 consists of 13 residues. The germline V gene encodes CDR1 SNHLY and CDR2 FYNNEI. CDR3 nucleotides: TGTGCCAGCAGTGTACTCGAGTTCGGTACGCAGTATTTT. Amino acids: CASSVLEFGTQYF.

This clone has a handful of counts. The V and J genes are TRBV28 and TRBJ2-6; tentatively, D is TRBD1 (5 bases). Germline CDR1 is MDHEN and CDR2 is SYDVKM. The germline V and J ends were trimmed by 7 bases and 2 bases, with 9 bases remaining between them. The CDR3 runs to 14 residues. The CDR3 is CASKSGTGANVLTF. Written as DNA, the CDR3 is TGTGCCAGCAAGTCAGGGACTGGGGCCAACGTCCTGACTTTC.

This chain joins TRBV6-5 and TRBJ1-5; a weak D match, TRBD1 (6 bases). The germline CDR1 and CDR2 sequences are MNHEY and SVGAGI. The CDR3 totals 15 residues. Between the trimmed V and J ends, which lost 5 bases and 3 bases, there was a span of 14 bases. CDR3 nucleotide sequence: TGTGCCAGCAGTCCTGAAATGGGGGCCAATCAGCCCCAGCATTTT. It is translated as CASSPEMGANQPQHF.

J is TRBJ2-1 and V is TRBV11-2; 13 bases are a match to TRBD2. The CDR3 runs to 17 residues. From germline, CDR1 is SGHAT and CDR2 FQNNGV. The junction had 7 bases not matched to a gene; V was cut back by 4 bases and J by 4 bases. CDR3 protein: CASSSRTTSGRYNEQFF. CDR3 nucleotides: TGTGCCAGCAGCTCACGCACGACTAGCGGGAGGTACAATGAGCAGTTCTTC.

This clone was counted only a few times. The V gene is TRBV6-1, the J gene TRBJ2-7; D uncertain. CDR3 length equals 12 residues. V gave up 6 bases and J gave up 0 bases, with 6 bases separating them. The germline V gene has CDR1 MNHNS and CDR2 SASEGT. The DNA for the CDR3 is TGTGCCAGCAGCCTCAGCTCCTACGAGCAGTACTTC. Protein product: CASSLSSYEQYF.

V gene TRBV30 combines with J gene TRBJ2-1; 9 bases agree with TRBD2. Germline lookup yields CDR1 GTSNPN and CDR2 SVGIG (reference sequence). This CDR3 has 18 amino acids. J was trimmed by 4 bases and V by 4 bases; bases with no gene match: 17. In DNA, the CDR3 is TGTGCCTGGAAGAGGGACTTGGCGGGGGGGCCGGGTTACAATGAGCAGTTCTTC. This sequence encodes CAWKRDLAGGPGYNEQFF.

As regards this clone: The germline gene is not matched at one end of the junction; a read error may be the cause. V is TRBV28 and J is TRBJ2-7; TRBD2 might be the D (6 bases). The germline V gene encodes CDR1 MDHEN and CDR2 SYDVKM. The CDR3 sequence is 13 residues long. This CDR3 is CASRKSAGPLWNF. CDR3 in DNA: TGTGCCAGCCGCAAGAGCGCGGGGCCTCTTTGGAACTTC. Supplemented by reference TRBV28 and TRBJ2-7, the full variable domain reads DVKVTQSSRYLVKRTGEKVFLECVQDMDHENMFWYRQDPGLGLRLIYFSYDVKMKEKGDIPEGYSVSREKKERFSLILESASTNQTSMYLCASRKSAGPLWNFGPGTRLTVT.

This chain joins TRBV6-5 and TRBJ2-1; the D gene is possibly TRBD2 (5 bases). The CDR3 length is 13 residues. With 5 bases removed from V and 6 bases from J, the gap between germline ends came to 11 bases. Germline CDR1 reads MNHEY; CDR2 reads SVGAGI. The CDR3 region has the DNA TGTGCCAGCAGTGAAAAAACTAGCAATGAGCAGTTCTTC. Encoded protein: CASSEKTSNEQFF.

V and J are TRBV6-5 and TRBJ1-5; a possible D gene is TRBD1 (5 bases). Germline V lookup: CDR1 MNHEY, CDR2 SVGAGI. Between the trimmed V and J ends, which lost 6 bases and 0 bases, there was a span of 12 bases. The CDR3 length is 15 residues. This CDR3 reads CASSLDRNSNQPQHF. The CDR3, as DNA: TGTGCCAGCAGCCTCGACAGAAATAGCAATCAGCCCCAGCATTTT.

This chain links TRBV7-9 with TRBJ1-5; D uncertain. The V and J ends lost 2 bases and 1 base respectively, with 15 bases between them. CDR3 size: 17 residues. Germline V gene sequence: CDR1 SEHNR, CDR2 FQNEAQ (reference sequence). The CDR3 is CASSLWVGSASNQPQHF. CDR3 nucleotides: TGTGCCAGCAGCTTATGGGTTGGTTCAGCGAGCAATCAGCCCCAGCATTTT.

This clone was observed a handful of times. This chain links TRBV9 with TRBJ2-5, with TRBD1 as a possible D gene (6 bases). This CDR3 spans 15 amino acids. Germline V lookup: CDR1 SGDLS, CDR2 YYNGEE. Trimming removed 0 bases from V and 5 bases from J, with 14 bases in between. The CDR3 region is CASSVVSGDWETQYF. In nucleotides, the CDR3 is TGTGCCAGCAGCGTAGTGTCAGGGGATTGGGAGACCCAGTACTTC.

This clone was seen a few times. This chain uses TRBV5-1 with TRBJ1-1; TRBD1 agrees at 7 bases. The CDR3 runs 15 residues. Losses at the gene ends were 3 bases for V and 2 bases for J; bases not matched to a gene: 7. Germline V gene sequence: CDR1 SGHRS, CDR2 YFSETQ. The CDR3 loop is CASSSSGQYNTEAFF. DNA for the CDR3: TGCGCCAGCAGCTCTTCGGGACAGTATAACACTGAAGCTTTCTTT.

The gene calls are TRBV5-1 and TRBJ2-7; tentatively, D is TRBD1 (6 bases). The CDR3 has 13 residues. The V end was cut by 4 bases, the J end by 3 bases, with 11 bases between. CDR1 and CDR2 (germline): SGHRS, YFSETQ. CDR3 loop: CASSQQGGYEQYF. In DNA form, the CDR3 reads TGCGCCAGCAGCCAACAGGGCGGCTACGAGCAGTACTTC.

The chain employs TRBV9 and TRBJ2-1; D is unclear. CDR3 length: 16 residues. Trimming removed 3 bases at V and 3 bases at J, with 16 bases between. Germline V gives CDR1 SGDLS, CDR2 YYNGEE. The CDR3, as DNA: TGTGCCAGCAGCGCCCTTGTGGGCGCTGGCTACAATGAGCAGTTCTTC. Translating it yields CASSALVGAGYNEQFF.

The CDR3 is CASSLGGRGPYNEQFF. CDR3 DNA: TGTGCCAGCAGCTTGGGGGGAAGGGGCCCCTACAATGAGCAGTTCTTC. The chain carries TRBV5-4 and TRBJ2-1; TRBD1 is a possible D gene (5 bases). The CDR3 loop spans 16 amino acids. V was shortened by 0 bases and J by 2 bases, with 12 bases between the two germline ends. Germline V gives CDR1 SGHNT, CDR2 YYREEE (reference sequence).

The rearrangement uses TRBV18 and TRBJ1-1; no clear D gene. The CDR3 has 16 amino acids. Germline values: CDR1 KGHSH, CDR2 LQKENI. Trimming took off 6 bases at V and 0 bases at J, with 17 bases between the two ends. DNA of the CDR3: TGTGCCAGCTCGCTCTTCGTAAATGACATGAACACTGAAGCTTTCTTT. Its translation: CASSLFVNDMNTEAFF.

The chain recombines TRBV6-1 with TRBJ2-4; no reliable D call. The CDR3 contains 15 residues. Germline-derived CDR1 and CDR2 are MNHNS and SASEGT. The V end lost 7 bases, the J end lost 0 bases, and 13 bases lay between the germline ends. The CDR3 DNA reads TGTGCCAGCAAAGAGGCTTCATTAGCCAAAAACATTCAGTACTTC. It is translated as CASKEASLAKNIQYF.

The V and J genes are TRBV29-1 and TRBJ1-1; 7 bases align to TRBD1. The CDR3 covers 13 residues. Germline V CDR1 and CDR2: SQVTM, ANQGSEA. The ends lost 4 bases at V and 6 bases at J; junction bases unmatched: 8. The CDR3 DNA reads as TGCAGCGTTGTTCAGGGGGTATTTGCTGAAGCTTTCTTT. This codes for CSVVQGVFAEAFF.

The CDR3 reads CASSLVLGLAETYTYEQYF. CDR3 coding DNA: TGTGCCAGCAGCTTAGTACTGGGACTAGCGGAAACTTATACCTACGAGCAGTACTTC. The chain joins TRBV7-9 to TRBJ2-7; 11 bases align to TRBD2. Germline V gene sequence: CDR1 SEHNR, CDR2 FQNEAQ (reference sequence). Trimming removed 1 base from V and 2 bases from J; junction bases left unmatched: 13. CDR3 length equals 19 residues.

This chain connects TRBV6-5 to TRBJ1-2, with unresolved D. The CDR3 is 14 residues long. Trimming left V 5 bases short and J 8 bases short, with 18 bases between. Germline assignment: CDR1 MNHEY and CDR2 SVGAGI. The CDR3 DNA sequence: TGTGCCAGCAGTGAAGAGCCGAGATCTCACGGCTACACCTTC. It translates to CASSEEPRSHGYTF.

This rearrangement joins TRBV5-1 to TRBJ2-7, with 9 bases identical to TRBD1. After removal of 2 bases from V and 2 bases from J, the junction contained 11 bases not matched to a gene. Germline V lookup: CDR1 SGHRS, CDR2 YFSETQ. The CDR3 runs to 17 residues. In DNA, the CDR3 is TGCGCCAGCAGCTTTCTAGGCCGGGACAGGGCGCCCTACGAGCAGTACTTC. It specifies CASSFLGRDRAPYEQYF.

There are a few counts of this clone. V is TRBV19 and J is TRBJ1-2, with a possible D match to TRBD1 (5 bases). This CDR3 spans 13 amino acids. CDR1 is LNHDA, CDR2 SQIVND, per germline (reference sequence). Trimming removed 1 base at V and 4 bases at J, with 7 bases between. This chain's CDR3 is CASSIVTAYGYTF. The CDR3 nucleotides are TGTGCCAGTAGTATAGTGACAGCCTATGGCTACACCTTC.

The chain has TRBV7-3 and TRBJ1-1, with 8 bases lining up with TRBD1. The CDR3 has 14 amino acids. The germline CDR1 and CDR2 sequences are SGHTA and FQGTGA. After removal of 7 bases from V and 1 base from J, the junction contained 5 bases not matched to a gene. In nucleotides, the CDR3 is TGTGCCAGCAAATCAGGGACAGGGAACACTGAAGCTTTCTTT. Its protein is CASKSGTGNTEAFF.

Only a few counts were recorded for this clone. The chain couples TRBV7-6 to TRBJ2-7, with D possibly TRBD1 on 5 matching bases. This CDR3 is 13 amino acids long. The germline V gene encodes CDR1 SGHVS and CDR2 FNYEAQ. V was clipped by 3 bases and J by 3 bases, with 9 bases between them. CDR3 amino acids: CASSLTANYEQYF. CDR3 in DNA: TGTGCCAGCAGCTTGACAGCTAACTACGAGCAGTACTTC.

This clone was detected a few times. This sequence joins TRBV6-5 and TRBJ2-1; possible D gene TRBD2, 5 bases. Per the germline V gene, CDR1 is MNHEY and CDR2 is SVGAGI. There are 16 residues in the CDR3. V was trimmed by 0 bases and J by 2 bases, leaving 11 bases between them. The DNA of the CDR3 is TGTGCCAGCAGTTACTCGTTCGCACTAGCCTACAATGAGCAGTTCTTC. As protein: CASSYSFALAYNEQFF.